These 25 T cell receptor beta chains share one sample of origin, sequenced in a study of cytomegalovirus exposure and HLA in healthy donors. Use of 60 Vbeta and 13 Jbeta primers characterized the PCR. This table comes from immunoSEQ multiplex PCR, and its TCRdb copy is limited to in-frame clones, with some not included. The sample lists 90,000 to 150,000 clones, approximately 80% occurring once. The sequenced sample was PBMCs. These receptors were collected from a man aged 40-50 years in good health and CMV-seronegative.

The chain joins TRBV5-6 to TRBJ2-1, with TRBD2 identical over 7 bases. CDR1 is SGHDT, CDR2 YYEEEE, per germline. The length of the CDR3 is 13 residues. J lost 5 bases, V lost 6 bases, and 5 bases had no gene match. CDR3 sequence (DNA): TGTGCCAGCAAGCGGGATCCCAACAATGAGCAGTTCTTC. It codes for CASKRDPNNEQFF.

This clone was observed once. The chain links TRBV19 to TRBJ1-1; D is undetermined. Trimming left V 9 bases short and J 0 bases short, with 11 bases between. Germline CDR1 and CDR2: LNHDA and SQIVND (reference sequence). The CDR3 sequence is 13 residues long. The CDR3 DNA is TGTGCCAGCCGAGGCAGTATGAACACTGAAGCTTTCTTT. This encodes CASRGSMNTEAFF.

This chain uses TRBV5-4 with TRBJ2-7; D call uncertain. Germline CDR1 SGHNT, CDR2 YYREEE (reference sequence). Trimming removed 2 bases at V and 3 bases at J, with 6 bases between. The CDR3 runs to 12 residues. CDR3 in DNA: TGTGCCAGCAGCTTTAATAACTACGAGCAGTACTTC. This codes for CASSFNNYEQYF. The full variable domain, rest sourced from reference TRBV5-4 and TRBJ2-7, is ETGVTQSPTHLIKTRGQQVTLRCSSQSGHNTVSWYQQALGQGPQFIFQYYREEENGRGNFPPRFSGLQFPNYSSELNVNALELDDSALYLCASSFNNYEQYFGPGTRLTVT.

The chain is built from TRBV18 and TRBJ1-2; maybe TRBD1 (5 bases). V was shortened by 3 bases and J by 7 bases, with 21 bases between the two germline ends. CDR3 length: 16 amino acids. Germline CDR1 reads KGHSH; CDR2 reads LQKENI. CDR3: CASSPKTVNLGGGYTF. CDR3 nucleotide sequence: TGTGCCAGCTCACCCAAAACTGTCAACCTCGGGGGTGGCTACACCTTC. The full variable domain, rest sourced from reference TRBV18 and TRBJ1-2, is NAGVMQNPRHLVRRRGQEARLRCSPMKGHSHVYWYRQLPEEGLKFMVYLQKENIIDESGMPKERFSAEFPKEGPSILRIQQVVRGDSAAYFCASSPKTVNLGGGYTFGSGTRLTVV.

This chain uses TRBV6-5 with TRBJ2-7, with 7 nucleotides matching TRBD2. CDR1 and CDR2 from the germline V gene are MNHEY and SVGAGI. CDR3 length equals 15 residues. With 6 bases clipped from V and 3 bases from J, the junction kept 11 bases outside the gene matches. CDR3 coding DNA: TGTGCCAGCAGACAGAGTACTAGCGCTAACTACGAGCAGTACTTC. It yields the protein CASRQSTSANYEQYF.

In this sample, this clone turned up once. This chain connects TRBV5-1 to TRBJ2-1, with 8 bases fitting TRBD2. Germline CDR1 SGHRS, CDR2 YFSETQ. The CDR3 is 15 amino acids. J was trimmed by 7 bases and V by 1 base; bases with no gene match: 7. Here the CDR3 DNA reads TGCGCCAGCAGCTTGTTGGCGGGGGGCCAAAATGAGCAGTTCTTC. Protein: CASSLLAGGQNEQFF.

The chain couples TRBV27 to TRBJ2-3; unclear D gene. CDR1 MNHEY and CDR2 SMNVEV come from the germline V gene (reference sequence). V gave up 5 bases and J gave up 4 bases, with 7 bases separating them. CDR3 length: 12 amino acids. The CDR3 bases are TGTGCCAGCAGTCCCCGGTCAGATACGCAGTATTTT. This translates into CASSPRSDTQYF.

The CDR3 DNA reads as TGTGCCAGCACCAGGGACTCCTACGAGCAGTACTTC. Translated: CASTRDSYEQYF. This chain connects TRBV6-1 to TRBJ2-7, with D possibly being TRBD1 (5 bases). Trimming removed 7 bases from V and 0 bases from J, with 7 bases in between. This CDR3 region has 12 residues. Per germline, CDR1 MNHNS and CDR2 SASEGT.

This rearrangement joins TRBV30 to TRBJ1-2; possible D gene TRBD1, 5 bases. The CDR3 covers 12 residues. Trimming pared 1 base from V and 7 bases from J, leaving 10 bases between. Germline CDR1 reads GTSNPN; CDR2 reads SVGIG (reference sequence). The CDR3 here is CAWSEGFAGYTF. CDR3 nucleotides: TGTGCCTGGAGTGAGGGGTTCGCTGGCTACACCTTC. Together with reference TRBV30 and TRBJ1-2, the CDR3 gives the full variable domain: SQTIHQWPATLVQPVGSPLSLECTVEGTSNPNLYWYRQAAGRGLQLLFYSVGIGQISSEVPQNLSASRPQDRQFILSSKKLLLSDSGFYLCAWSEGFAGYTFGSGTRLTVV.

The chain uses TRBV19 and TRBJ2-3; 7 bases fit TRBD1. CDR1 and CDR2 from the germline V gene are LNHDA and SQIVND (reference sequence). Germline trimming cut 3 bases from V and 4 bases from J; bases unmatched to any gene: 1. The CDR3 spans 13 residues. CDR3 coding DNA: TGTGCCAGTAGTATTCAGGGGGCAGATACGCAGTATTTT. It yields the protein CASSIQGADTQYF.

The rearrangement uses TRBV27 and TRBJ1-2; a weak D match, TRBD1 (6 bases). Looked up from germline, CDR1 is MNHEY and CDR2 is SMNVEV (reference sequence). Trimming stripped 1 base from V and 3 bases from J, with 15 bases between. There are 16 residues in the CDR3. This chain's CDR3 is CASSLLGGGVHYGYTF. CDR3 bases: TGTGCCAGCAGTTTATTAGGGGGTGGAGTCCACTATGGCTACACCTTC.

The chain carries TRBV28 and TRBJ1-5; D is ambiguous. V was cut by 3 bases and J by 4 bases, with 4 bases left in between. Per the germline V gene, CDR1 is MDHEN and CDR2 is SYDVKM. The CDR3 sequence is 12 residues long. CDR3: CASSFPNQPQHF. CDR3 DNA: TGTGCCAGCAGTTTCCCTAATCAGCCCCAGCATTTT.

V usage is TRBV19 and J usage is TRBJ1-2; 7 bases line up with TRBD1. CDR3 length: 14 residues. Germline CDR1 reads LNHDA; CDR2 reads SQIVND (reference sequence). Trimming removed 2 bases from V and 5 bases from J; junction bases left unmatched: 5. CDR3 nucleotides: TGTGCCAGTAGTATACCAGGGGGTGAGTATGGCTACACCTTC. Translation: CASSIPGGEYGYTF.

The gene calls are TRBV7-8 and TRBJ1-5, with 8 bases that match TRBD1. The CDR3 is 17 amino acids. CDR1 SGHVS and CDR2 FQNEAQ come from the germline V gene. The V and J ends lost 2 bases and 1 base, in that order; junction bases with no gene match: 7. For the CDR3, the DNA is TGTGCCAGCAGCTTATGGGCAGGGGGCGGGAGCAATCAGCCCCAGCATTTT. Translating it yields CASSLWAGGGSNQPQHF.

J is TRBJ2-3 and V is TRBV28; 12 bases match TRBD2. After removal of 6 bases from V and 6 bases from J, the junction contained 7 bases not matched to a gene. Germline assignment: CDR1 MDHEN and CDR2 SYDVKM. The CDR3 covers 15 residues. CDR3 amino acids: CASRYTTSGSDTQYF. The DNA for the CDR3 is TGTGCCAGCAGATACACGACTAGCGGGAGCGATACGCAGTATTTT.

This chain connects TRBV29-1 to TRBJ1-2; TRBD1 aligns across 7 bases. Trimming cost V 6 bases and J 4 bases; bases outside gene matches: 5. There are 12 residues in the CDR3. CDR1 and CDR2 from the germline V gene are SQVTM and ANQGSEA. The CDR3 reads CSVMGQSYGYTF. In DNA form, the CDR3 reads TGCAGCGTAATGGGACAGAGCTATGGCTACACCTTC.

This clone was seen a few times. This CDR3 is CASSPPGPDRFNYGYTF. The DNA for the CDR3 is TGTGCCAGCTCACCACCGGGGCCGGACAGATTTAACTATGGCTACACCTTC. This chain connects TRBV18 to TRBJ1-2, with a possible D match to TRBD1 (6 bases). This CDR3 is built from 17 residues. Per the germline V gene, CDR1 is KGHSH and CDR2 is LQKENI. Trimming left V 0 bases short and J 1 base short, with 15 bases between.

V is TRBV9 and J is TRBJ2-1; 8 nucleotides match TRBD2. J lost 5 bases, V lost 7 bases, and 11 bases had no gene match. The CDR3 has 15 residues. Per germline, CDR1 SGDLS and CDR2 YYNGEE. As DNA, the CDR3 is TGTGCCAGCCCCCCTTCGGGGGGGCCCGACAATGAGCAGTTCTTC. Translating it yields CASPPSGGPDNEQFF.

Within the sample, this clone is medium-sized. This rearrangement joins TRBV18 to TRBJ2-5; 10 nucleotides agree with TRBD2. V lost 3 bases to trimming and J lost 4 bases; unmatched junction nucleotides: 11. The CDR3 extends over 17 amino acids. Germline V gives CDR1 KGHSH, CDR2 LQKENI. The CDR3 loop is CASSPSSGGAEGETQYF. CDR3 sequence (DNA): TGTGCCAGCTCACCGTCCAGCGGGGGGGCAGAGGGAGAGACCCAGTACTTC. The full variable domain, in which reference TRBV18 and TRBJ2-5 provide the parts outside the CDR3, is NAGVMQNPRHLVRRRGQEARLRCSPMKGHSHVYWYRQLPEEGLKFMVYLQKENIIDESGMPKERFSAEFPKEGPSILRIQQVVRGDSAAYFCASSPSSGGAEGETQYFGPGTRLLVL.

A word on this clone: The same CDR3 also results from other DNA sequences found in this sample. The chain links TRBV9 to TRBJ2-7; the D gene is possibly TRBD2 (5 bases). This CDR3 is 14 amino acids long. Germline V gene sequence: CDR1 SGDLS, CDR2 YYNGEE. V lost 0 bases, J lost 7 bases, and 14 bases lay in between. The CDR3 loop reads CASSVAWGDSEQYF. Here the CDR3 DNA reads TGTGCCAGCAGCGTAGCGTGGGGAGATTCGGAGCAGTACTTC.

This chain connects TRBV19 to TRBJ2-5, with TRBD1 as a possible D gene (5 bases). There are 13 residues in the CDR3. Germline V gene sequence: CDR1 LNHDA, CDR2 SQIVND (reference sequence). V lost 10 bases, J lost 3 bases, and 15 bases lay in between. The CDR3 is CATAMGLKETQYF. As DNA, the CDR3 is TGTGCCACAGCCATGGGGCTTAAAGAGACCCAGTACTTC.

Worth noting for this clone: The same CDR3 also results from other DNA sequences found in this sample. The CDR3 region is CASSLTGGTYEQYF. DNA for the CDR3: TGTGCCAGCAGCTTAACGGGGGGAACCTACGAGCAGTACTTC. This chain uses TRBV7-9 with TRBJ2-7; TRBD2 matches 7 bases. Looked up from germline, CDR1 is SEHNR and CDR2 is FQNEAQ (reference sequence). The V segment lost 2 bases and the J segment 2 bases; nucleotides outside the gene matches: 3. This CDR3 region has 14 residues.

The CDR3, as DNA: TGTGCCAGCAGCTTAGGGGGGGACGGAAATTACGAGCAGTACTTC. Amino acid sequence: CASSLGGDGNYEQYF. The J gene is TRBJ2-7, the V gene TRBV7-7; D may be TRBD2 (6 bases). The germline V and J ends were trimmed by 1 base and 4 bases, with 14 bases remaining between them. Per the germline V gene, CDR1 is SSHAT and CDR2 is FNYEAQ (reference sequence). The CDR3 has 15 residues. Supplemented by reference TRBV7-7 and TRBJ2-7, the full variable domain reads GAGVSQSPRYKVTKRGQDVTLRCDPISSHATLYWYQQALGQGPEFLTYFNYEAQPDKSGLPSDRFSAERPEGSISTLTIQRTEQRDSAMYRCASSLGGDGNYEQYFGPGTRLTVT.

The rearrangement links TRBV18 to TRBJ2-3, with D possibly matching TRBD2 (5 bases). CDR3 length: 15 amino acids. CDR1 is KGHSH and CDR2 is LQKENI in the germline V gene. Trimming removed 1 base from V and 4 bases from J, with 12 bases in between. This chain's CDR3 is CASSPQRAGPDTQYF. CDR3 coding DNA: TGTGCCAGCTCACCACAAAGGGCGGGTCCAGATACGCAGTATTTT.

The V and J genes are TRBV6-1 and TRBJ2-7; D is perhaps TRBD1 (6 bases). The V end was cut by 7 bases, the J end by 0 bases, with 10 bases between. In germline, CDR1 is MNHNS, CDR2 SASEGT. The CDR3 spans 13 residues. The chain's CDR3 is CASTQGFSYEQYF. In nucleotides, the CDR3 is TGTGCCAGCACCCAGGGGTTCTCCTACGAGCAGTACTTC.